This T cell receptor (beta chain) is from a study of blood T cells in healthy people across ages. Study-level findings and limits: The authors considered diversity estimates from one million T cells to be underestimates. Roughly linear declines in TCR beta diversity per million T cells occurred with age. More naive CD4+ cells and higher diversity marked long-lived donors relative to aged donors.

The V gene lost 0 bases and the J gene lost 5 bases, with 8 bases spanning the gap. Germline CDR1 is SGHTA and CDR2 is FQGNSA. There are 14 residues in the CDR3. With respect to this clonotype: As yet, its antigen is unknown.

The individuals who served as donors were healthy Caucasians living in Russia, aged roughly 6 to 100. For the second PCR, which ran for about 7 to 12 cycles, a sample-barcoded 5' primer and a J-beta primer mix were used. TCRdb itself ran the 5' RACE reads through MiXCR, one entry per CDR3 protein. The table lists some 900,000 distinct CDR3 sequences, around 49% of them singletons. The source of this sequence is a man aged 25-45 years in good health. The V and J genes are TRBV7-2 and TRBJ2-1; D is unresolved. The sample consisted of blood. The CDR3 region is CASSLAQYDNEQFF. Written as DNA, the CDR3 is TGTGCCAGCAGCTTAGCGCAGTACGACAATGAGCAGTTCTTC.